The 9 T cell receptor beta chains below were found in one sample sequenced in a study of CD8 T cells in ankylosing spondylitis. TCRdb reprocessed the 5' RACE reads via MiXCR and lists one record per CDR3 protein. In the table there are approximately 130,000 distinct CDR3 sequences, 10% to 12% of which are singletons. The material sequenced was blood, either unsorted or a sorted T cell fraction (not recorded which). These receptor sequences come from a female donor with ankylosing spondylitis or in good health (not recorded which).

This clonotype came up many times. V gene TRBV7-9 combines with J gene TRBJ2-3, with D possibly matching TRBD1 (8 bases). Trimming took 4 bases from V and 6 from J, leaving 14 bases between them. The CDR3 spans 14 residues. CDR1 and CDR2 from the germline V gene are SEHNR and FQNEAQ (reference sequence). CDR3 coding DNA: TGTGCCAGCAGCTCCGGACAGGGAGGGGATACGCAGTATTTT. The encoded protein is CASSSGQGGDTQYF. The variable domain in full, completed from reference TRBV7-9 and TRBJ2-3, reads DTGVSQNPRHKITKRGQNVTFRCDPISEHNRLYWYRQTLGQGPEFLTYFQNEAQLEKSRLLSDRFSAERPKGSFSTLEIQRTEQGDSAMYLCASSSGQGGDTQYFGPGTRLTVL.

The gene calls are TRBV7-2 and TRBJ2-1; TRBD2 matches at 14 bases. The CDR3 runs to 16 residues. Germline V CDR1 and CDR2: SGHTA, FQGNSA. Germline trimming cut 1 base from V and 7 bases from J; bases unmatched to any gene: 3. In nucleotides, the CDR3 is TGTGCCAGCAGCTTAGGGGGGACTAGCGGGAGTAATGAGCAGTTCTTC. The encoded protein is CASSLGGTSGSNEQFF.

This clonotype was seen only once. This may stem from a read error, because a much larger clone lies one nucleotide away. The chain employs TRBV20-1 and TRBJ1-1; D possibly corresponds to TRBD1 (6 bases). Trimming cost V 0 bases and J 4 bases, with 12 bases left between them. The CDR3 is 14 amino acids. Germline CDR1 reads DFQATT; CDR2 reads SNEGSKA (reference sequence). The CDR3 spells CSARDRRGGTEAFF. The DNA of the CDR3 is TGCAGTGCTAGAGACCGCAGGGGCGGCACTGAAGCTTTCTTT.

This clonotype was counted ten times or more. The chain joins TRBV29-1 to TRBJ2-7; 8 nucleotides line up with TRBD1. This CDR3 has 12 amino acids. Germline V CDR1 and CDR2: SQVTM, ANQGSEA. Trimming cost V 2 bases and J 4 bases; bases outside gene matches: 1. The CDR3 DNA follows: TGCAGCGTTGAACAGGGGGCTTACGAGCAGTACTTC. Its translation is CSVEQGAYEQYF.

The CDR3 here is CASSLLNDPGGPNNEQFF. The CDR3 nucleotides are TGTGCCAGCAGTTTATTGAACGACCCGGGGGGGCCGAACAATGAGCAGTTCTTC. This chain connects TRBV27 to TRBJ2-1, with 8 bases lining up with TRBD2. The germline CDR1 and CDR2 sequences are MNHEY and SMNVEV (reference sequence). This CDR3 spans 18 amino acids. Trimming removed 1 base from V and 5 bases from J; junction bases left unmatched: 13.

This clonotype has only a few counts. The genes are TRBV7-9 and TRBJ2-3; the D is unclear. V dropped 2 bases and J dropped 1 base, with 13 bases sitting between them. Germline values: CDR1 SEHNR, CDR2 FQNEAQ (reference sequence). There are 16 residues in the CDR3. The CDR3 coding sequence is TGTGCCAGCAGCTTATGGGTCGCTTCGGGCACAGATACGCAGTATTTT. Translating gives CASSLWVASGTDTQYF.

In its sample, this clonotype was seen many times. This chain links TRBV20-1 with TRBJ2-3, with 13 bases identical to TRBD2. V shed 0 bases and J 3 bases; nucleotides not matched to a gene: 6. Germline V gene lookup returns CDR1 DFQATT and CDR2 SNEGSKA (reference sequence). The CDR3 length is 17 residues. The CDR3 sequence: CSARDPRTSGRTDTQYF. In nucleotides, the CDR3 is TGCAGTGCTAGAGATCCCCGGACTAGCGGGAGAACAGATACGCAGTATTTT.

This clonotype was seen only a few times. This sequence joins TRBV20-1 and TRBJ2-7; tentative D call: TRBD2 (6 bases). V was clipped by 6 bases and J by 2 bases, with 14 bases between them. Germline V gene lookup returns CDR1 DFQATT and CDR2 SNEGSKA (reference sequence). The CDR3 is 13 residues long. The chain's CDR3 is CSARSSGPYEQYF. DNA of the CDR3: TGCAGTGCGCGAAGTAGCGGCCCCTACGAGCAGTACTTC.

This clonotype has ten or more counts. V usage is TRBV7-2 and J usage is TRBJ2-5; D not certain. The V end was cut by 0 bases, the J end by 0 bases, with 5 bases between. The V gene's germline CDR1 is SGHTA and CDR2 FQGNSA. This CDR3 region has 14 residues. The CDR3 protein is CASSLAKYQETQYF. The CDR3, as DNA: TGTGCCAGCAGCTTAGCGAAATACCAAGAGACCCAGTACTTC. Combining the CDR3 with reference TRBV7-2 and TRBJ2-5 gives the whole variable domain GAGVSQSPSNKVTEKGKDVELRCDPISGHTALYWYRQSLGQGLEFLIYFQGNSAPDKSGLPSDRFSAERTGGSVSTLTIQRTQQEDSAVYLCASSLAKYQETQYFGPGTRLLVL.